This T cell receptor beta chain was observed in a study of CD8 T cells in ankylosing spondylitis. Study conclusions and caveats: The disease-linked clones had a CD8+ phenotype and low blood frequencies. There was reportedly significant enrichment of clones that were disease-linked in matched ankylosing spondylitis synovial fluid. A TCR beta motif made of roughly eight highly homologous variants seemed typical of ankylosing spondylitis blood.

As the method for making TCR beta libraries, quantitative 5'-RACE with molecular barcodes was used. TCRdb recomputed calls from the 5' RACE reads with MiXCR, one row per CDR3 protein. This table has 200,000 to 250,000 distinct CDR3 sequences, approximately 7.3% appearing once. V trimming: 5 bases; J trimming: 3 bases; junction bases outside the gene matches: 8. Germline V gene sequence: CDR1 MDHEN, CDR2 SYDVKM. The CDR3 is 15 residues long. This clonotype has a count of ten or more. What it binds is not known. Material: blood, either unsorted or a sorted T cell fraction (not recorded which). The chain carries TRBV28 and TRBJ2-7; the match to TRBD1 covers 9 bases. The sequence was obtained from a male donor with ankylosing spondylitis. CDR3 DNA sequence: TGTGCCAGCAGTACCCGACAGGGGGTAAGCTACGAGCAGTACTTC. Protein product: CASSTRQGVSYEQYF.